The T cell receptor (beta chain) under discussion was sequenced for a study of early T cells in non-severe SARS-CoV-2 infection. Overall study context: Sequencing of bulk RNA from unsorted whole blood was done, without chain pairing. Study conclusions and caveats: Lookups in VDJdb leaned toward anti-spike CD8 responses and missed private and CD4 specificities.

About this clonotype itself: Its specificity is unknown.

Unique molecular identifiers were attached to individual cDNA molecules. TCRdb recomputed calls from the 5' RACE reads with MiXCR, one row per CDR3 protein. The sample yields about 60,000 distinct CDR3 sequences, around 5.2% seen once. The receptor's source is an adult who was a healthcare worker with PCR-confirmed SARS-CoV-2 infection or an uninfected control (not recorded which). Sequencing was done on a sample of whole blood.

The CDR3 sequence is CASTPSGNSYNEQFF. The CDR3 DNA sequence: TGTGCCAGCACCCCCAGCGGGAACTCCTACAATGAGCAGTTCTTC. The gene calls are TRBV6-6 and TRBJ2-1, with TRBD2 matching over 7 bases. This CDR3 has 15 amino acids. Per the germline V gene, CDR1 is MNHNY and CDR2 is SVGAGI (reference sequence). With V trimmed by 7 bases and J by 0 bases, 6 bases remained unmatched.